The T cell receptor beta chain under discussion was sequenced for a study of technical replicates of blood from several donors. Germline V gene data show CDR1 as SGHTA and CDR2 as FQGNSA. The CDR3 consists of 13 residues. Trimming shortened V by 1 base and J by 3 bases, and 7 bases separated the two germline ends. Assay: immunoSEQ multiplex PCR; the TCRdb copy retains only in-frame clones and omits some. The table has more than 60,000 clones, 90% to 95% seen once. Sequencing was performed on T cells isolated from PBMCs. The sequence was obtained from a human donor in good health. J is TRBJ2-7 and V is TRBV7-2; maybe TRBD2 (6 bases). The CDR3 loop is CASSLGGVYEQYF. The CDR3 DNA is TGTGCCAGCAGCTTAGGCGGGGTCTACGAGCAGTACTTC.